These 28 T cell receptor beta chains originate from one sample sequenced in a study of blood T cell repertoires in COVID-19. Profiling relied on immunoSEQ multiplex PCR, and the TCRdb table lists in-frame clones only, not all of them. The sample carries 120,000 to 150,000 clones, around 81% recorded once. Sequenced: peripheral blood. These receptors all come from a human donor with acute or convalescent COVID-19. The donor label of this sample is uncertain.

The chain employs TRBV12-3 or TRBV12-4 and TRBJ2-3, with D perhaps TRBD2 (5 bases). CDR3 length: 13 amino acids. Trimming stripped 3 bases from V and 2 bases from J, with 6 bases between. The CDR3 nucleotides read TGTGCCAGCAGTTTCCGGGACACAGATACGCAGTATTTT. Its protein is CASSFRDTDTQYF.

The chain links TRBV6-5 to TRBJ1-2; D remains ambiguous. Trimming removed 6 bases from V and 8 bases from J, with 16 bases in between. Per the germline V gene, CDR1 is MNHEY and CDR2 is SVGAGI. This CDR3 is 13 amino acids long. The CDR3: CASSSSASGGYTF. CDR3 nucleotide sequence: TGTGCCAGCAGCTCATCCGCAAGTGGCGGCTACACCTTC.

The chain employs TRBV5-1 and TRBJ1-2; D is possibly TRBD1 (5 bases). Germline V gene sequence: CDR1 SGHRS, CDR2 YFSETQ. Trimming stripped 2 bases from V and 4 bases from J, with 9 bases between. The CDR3 has 13 amino acids. Here the CDR3 reads CASSFRDSYGYTF. For the CDR3, the DNA is TGCGCCAGCAGCTTCAGGGACTCCTATGGCTACACCTTC. Filled out from reference TRBV5-1 and TRBJ1-2, the complete variable domain reads KAGVTQTPRYLIKTRGQQVTLSCSPISGHRSVSWYQQTPGQGLQFLFEYFSETQRNKGNFPGRFSGRQFSNSRSEMNVSTLELGDSALYLCASSFRDSYGYTFGSGTRLTVV.

The V gene is TRBV10-3, the J gene TRBJ1-3, with no clear D. This CDR3 is built from 15 residues. The V gene's germline CDR1 is ENHRY and CDR2 SYGVKD. Trimming stripped 5 bases from V and 0 bases from J, with 11 bases between. The CDR3 spells CAISPLGSSGNTIYF. CDR3 coding DNA: TGTGCCATCAGTCCGCTGGGGAGCTCTGGAAACACCATATATTTT.

J is TRBJ2-2 and V is TRBV19, with 7 bases that match TRBD2. V gave up 5 bases and J gave up 5 bases; unmatched junction bases: 8. This CDR3 contains 15 residues. Germline V gene data show CDR1 as LNHDA and CDR2 as SQIVND (reference sequence). CDR3 residues: CASSWETSFTGELFF. DNA for the CDR3: TGTGCCAGTAGTTGGGAGACTAGCTTTACCGGGGAGCTGTTTTTT.

This sequence joins TRBV9 and TRBJ1-2, with a tentative D call TRBD1 (5 bases). Deletions cut 6 bases from V and 4 bases from J, with 13 bases between. CDR3 size: 13 residues. Germline loops: CDR1 SGDLS, CDR2 YYNGEE. The CDR3, as DNA: TGTGCCAGCATGGGCGACAGAACCTATGGCTACACCTTC. It encodes CASMGDRTYGYTF. The complete variable domain, with remaining parts taken from reference TRBV9 and TRBJ1-2, reads DSGVTQTPKHLITATGQRVTLRCSPRSGDLSVYWYQQSLDQGLQFLIQYYNGEERAKGNILERFSAQQFPDLHSELNLSSLELGDSALYFCASMGDRTYGYTFGSGTRLTVV.

The rearrangement uses TRBV2 and TRBJ2-3; D is possibly TRBD1 (6 bases). The CDR3 loop spans 14 amino acids. The V gene's germline CDR1 is SNHLY and CDR2 FYNNEI. V was trimmed by 2 bases and J by 6 bases, leaving 12 bases between them. The CDR3 DNA reads as TGTGCCAGCAGTGAATTTAGGGGGATTGATACGCAGTATTTT. Its translation is CASSEFRGIDTQYF.

This clone was detected once. The chain is built from TRBV7-2 and TRBJ2-3; D is unresolved. V was clipped by 4 bases and J by 5 bases, with 13 bases between them. The CDR3 has 14 residues. Germline values: CDR1 SGHTA, CDR2 FQGNSA. This CDR3 reads CASSSYRLLDTQYF. The CDR3 bases are TGTGCCAGCAGCTCCTACCGACTGCTAGATACGCAGTATTTT. Together with reference TRBV7-2 and TRBJ2-3, the CDR3 gives the full variable domain: GAGVSQSPSNKVTEKGKDVELRCDPISGHTALYWYRQSLGQGLEFLIYFQGNSAPDKSGLPSDRFSAERTGGSVSTLTIQRTQQEDSAVYLCASSSYRLLDTQYFGPGTRLTVL.

J is TRBJ1-2 and V is TRBV7-8, with D uncertain. V was shortened by 3 bases and J by 0 bases, with 8 bases between the two germline ends. This CDR3 has 14 residues. CDR1 and CDR2 (germline): SGHVS, FQNEAQ. CDR3 loop: CASSFTLTNYGYTF. The CDR3 DNA sequence: TGTGCCAGCAGCTTTACATTAACTAACTATGGCTACACCTTC.

This sequence joins TRBV10-3 and TRBJ2-3; 7 bases line up with TRBD1. Germline CDR1 ENHRY, CDR2 SYGVKD. V dropped 6 bases and J dropped 6; count of bases not matched to a gene: 6. The CDR3 runs 13 residues. In nucleotides, the CDR3 is TGTGCCATCAGGGAAGGGGGCGCGGATACGCAGTATTTT. Residues: CAIREGGADTQYF.

V gene TRBV5-6 combines with J gene TRBJ1-1, with TRBD1 matching over 8 bases. J lost 0 bases, V lost 0 bases, and 4 bases had no gene match. The germline gives CDR1 SGHDT, CDR2 YYEEEE. There are 16 residues in the CDR3. CDR3 region: CASSLGDRLMNTEAFF. The CDR3 coding sequence is TGTGCCAGCAGCTTGGGGGACAGGCTCATGAACACTGAAGCTTTCTTT.

This clone was detected once. This rearrangement joins TRBV27 to TRBJ2-1; D may be TRBD2 (6 bases). The germline V gene encodes CDR1 MNHEY and CDR2 SMNVEV (reference sequence). The CDR3 length is 15 residues. V was trimmed by 0 bases and J by 8 bases, leaving 14 bases between them. In DNA, the CDR3 is TGTGCCAGCAGTTTATCCGGGAGTTCGCGGGATGAGCAGTTCTTC. Its translation is CASSLSGSSRDEQFF.

The chain recombines TRBV5-1 with TRBJ2-7; 8 bases line up with TRBD1. Germline lookup yields CDR1 SGHRS and CDR2 YFSETQ. V dropped 4 bases and J dropped 0; count of bases not matched to a gene: 6. This CDR3 comprises 15 residues. CDR3 loop: CASSGLQGGSYEQYF. The CDR3 DNA reads as TGCGCCAGCAGCGGGTTACAGGGGGGCTCCTACGAGCAGTACTTC. Full variable domain (remainder filled in from reference TRBV5-1 and TRBJ2-7): KAGVTQTPRYLIKTRGQQVTLSCSPISGHRSVSWYQQTPGQGLQFLFEYFSETQRNKGNFPGRFSGRQFSNSRSEMNVSTLELGDSALYLCASSGLQGGSYEQYFGPGTRLTVT.

The rearrangement joins TRBV12-3 or TRBV12-4 to TRBJ1-2; D possibly corresponds to TRBD1 (5 bases). V was shortened by 6 bases and J by 5 bases, with 13 bases between the two germline ends. This CDR3 region has 13 residues. CDR3 nucleotide sequence: TGTGCCAGCAGCCCCGGCAGGGAATATGGCTACACCTTC. It codes for CASSPGREYGYTF.

This clone was picked up one time. The genes are TRBV2 and TRBJ1-5; tentatively, D is TRBD1 (5 bases). Germline V gene sequence: CDR1 SNHLY, CDR2 FYNNEI. The length of the CDR3 is 15 residues. V shed 4 bases and J shed 8 bases, with 18 bases lying between them. The CDR3 loop reads CASSASQERKKPQHF. The CDR3 DNA reads TGTGCCAGCAGTGCCTCACAGGAGAGAAAGAAGCCCCAGCATTTT.

The chain is built from TRBV30 and TRBJ1-2; D is unclear. Trimming pared 0 bases from V and 4 bases from J, leaving 15 bases between. The CDR3 runs to 15 residues. CDR1 is GTSNPN, CDR2 SVGIG, per germline (reference sequence). CDR3 sequence: CAWSVSQTSGYGYTF. The CDR3 DNA follows: TGTGCCTGGAGTGTAAGCCAGACCTCAGGCTATGGCTACACCTTC. Supplemented by reference TRBV30 and TRBJ1-2, the full variable domain reads SQTIHQWPATLVQPVGSPLSLECTVEGTSNPNLYWYRQAAGRGLQLLFYSVGIGQISSEVPQNLSASRPQDRQFILSSKKLLLSDSGFYLCAWSVSQTSGYGYTFGSGTRLTVV.

The genes are TRBV12-3 or TRBV12-4 and TRBJ2-1, with D tentatively TRBD1 (6 bases). V dropped 1 base and J dropped 8 bases, with 6 bases sitting between them. CDR3 length: 12 residues. In nucleotides, the CDR3 is TGTGCCAGCAGTTTAGGGGGGCATGAGCAGTTCTTC. It yields the protein CASSLGGHEQFF.

The chain links TRBV6-5 to TRBJ1-5; D not resolved. The CDR3 is made up of 15 amino acids. Germline V gives CDR1 MNHEY, CDR2 SVGAGI. V was trimmed by 5 bases and J by 0 bases, leaving 11 bases between them. The CDR3 is CASSPDIYSNQPQHF. CDR3 nucleotide sequence: TGTGCCAGCAGTCCCGACATCTATAGCAATCAGCCCCAGCATTTT.

CDR3 region: CASSFDSPHTDTQYF. The CDR3 DNA reads TGTGCCAGCAGCTTCGACAGTCCCCACACAGATACGCAGTATTTT. The rearrangement uses TRBV5-4 and TRBJ2-3; possibly TRBD1 for D (5 bases). From germline, CDR1 is SGHNT and CDR2 YYREEE (reference sequence). This CDR3 comprises 15 residues. Trimming shortened V by 2 bases and J by 2 bases, and 12 bases separated the two germline ends.

The DNA of the CDR3 is TGTGCCAGCAGCTTGGCGGGACAGGGGGCTGCCAATCAGCCCCAGCATTTT. This sequence encodes CASSLAGQGAANQPQHF. This chain uses TRBV5-6 with TRBJ1-5; 12 nucleotides agree with TRBD1. The J segment lost 3 bases and the V segment lost 0 bases, leaving 4 bases of the junction unmatched. The CDR3 spans 17 residues. Germline V gene sequence: CDR1 SGHDT, CDR2 YYEEEE.

V usage is TRBV6-5 and J usage is TRBJ2-5, with TRBD1 matching 7 bases. This CDR3 is 14 amino acids long. From germline, CDR1 is MNHEY and CDR2 SVGAGI. Trimming took 7 bases from V and 7 from J; bases not matched to a gene: 12. This chain's CDR3 is CASTKQGHERTQYF. DNA for the CDR3: TGTGCCAGCACCAAACAGGGGCATGAGAGGACCCAGTACTTC.

The V call is TRBV11-2, the J call TRBJ1-6; 9 nucleotides line up with TRBD1. Trimming removed 4 bases from V and 3 bases from J; junction bases left unmatched: 7. CDR1 and CDR2 (germline): SGHAT, FQNNGV. The CDR3 has 17 residues. This chain's CDR3 is CASSSSSGQGYNSPLHF. CDR3 in DNA: TGTGCCAGCAGCTCGTCCTCGGGACAGGGCTATAATTCACCCCTCCACTTT.

CDR3 sequence: CASSLGQDTQYF. CDR3 DNA sequence: TGTGCCAGCAGTTTAGGTCAAGATACGCAGTATTTT. This rearrangement joins TRBV12-3 or TRBV12-4 to TRBJ2-3; no firm D call. The CDR3 length is 12 residues. V lost 1 base and J 5 bases, leaving 4 bases between the germline ends.

The CDR3 coding sequence is TGTGCCAGTAGTATACTGGGAGGCAATCAGCCCCAGCATTTT. Its translation is CASSILGGNQPQHF. The genes are TRBV19 and TRBJ1-5; no definite D call. The germline V and J ends were trimmed by 2 bases and 2 bases, with 7 bases remaining between them. The germline V gene has CDR1 LNHDA and CDR2 SQIVND (reference sequence). CDR3 length: 14 amino acids.

The V gene is TRBV4-1, the J gene TRBJ1-1; D might be TRBD1 (6 bases). The V gene lost 1 base and the J gene lost 7 bases, with 10 bases spanning the gap. The CDR3 is made up of 13 amino acids. Germline CDR1 reads MGHRA; CDR2 reads YSYEKL. CDR3 sequence: CASSQVTGYEAFF. The CDR3 coding sequence is TGCGCCAGCAGCCAAGTTACAGGGTATGAAGCTTTCTTT.

This clone was seen a handful of times. This chain connects TRBV27 to TRBJ2-7; possible D gene TRBD1, 6 bases. Trimming pared 6 bases from V and 2 bases from J, leaving 11 bases between. Germline V lookup: CDR1 MNHEY, CDR2 SMNVEV (reference sequence). This CDR3 has 13 amino acids. The CDR3 protein is CASSPRQAYEQYF. As DNA, the CDR3 is TGTGCCAGCAGCCCCAGACAGGCCTACGAGCAGTACTTC.

The gene calls are TRBV10-3 and TRBJ1-1; 9 nucleotides line up with TRBD1. With V trimmed by 10 bases and J by 1 base, 7 bases remained unmatched. The CDR3 has 14 residues. CDR1 is ENHRY and CDR2 is SYGVKD in the germline V gene. The CDR3 sequence is CATQGARGNTEAFF. The DNA of the CDR3 is TGTGCCACACAGGGGGCGCGAGGGAACACTGAAGCTTTCTTT.

The CDR3 sequence: CASSQDPLRGDTQYF. The CDR3 region has the DNA TGCGCCAGCAGCCAAGATCCTCTTAGGGGAGATACGCAGTATTTT. The chain couples TRBV4-1 to TRBJ2-3; possibly TRBD1 for D (5 bases). Germline values: CDR1 MGHRA, CDR2 YSYEKL. This CDR3 comprises 15 residues. V was cut by 0 bases and J by 5 bases, with 12 bases left in between.